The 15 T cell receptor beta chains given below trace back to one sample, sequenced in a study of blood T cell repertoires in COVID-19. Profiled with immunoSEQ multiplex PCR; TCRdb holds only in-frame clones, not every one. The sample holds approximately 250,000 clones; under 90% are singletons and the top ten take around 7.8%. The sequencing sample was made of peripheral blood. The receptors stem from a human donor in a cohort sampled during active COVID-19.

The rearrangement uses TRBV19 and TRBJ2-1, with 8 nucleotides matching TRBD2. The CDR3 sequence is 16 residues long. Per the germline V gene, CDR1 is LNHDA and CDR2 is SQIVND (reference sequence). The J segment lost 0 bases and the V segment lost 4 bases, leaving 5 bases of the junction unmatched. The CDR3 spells CASSTGGLSSYNEQFF. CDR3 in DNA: TGTGCCAGTAGTACGGGGGGGCTCAGCTCCTACAATGAGCAGTTCTTC.

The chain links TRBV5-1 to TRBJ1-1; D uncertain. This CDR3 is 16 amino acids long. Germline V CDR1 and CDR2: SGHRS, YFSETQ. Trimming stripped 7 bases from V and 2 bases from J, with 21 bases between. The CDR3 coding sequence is TGCGCCAGCTCCCCACCGGGATTTGGGCCCAACACTGAAGCTTTCTTT. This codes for CASSPPGFGPNTEAFF. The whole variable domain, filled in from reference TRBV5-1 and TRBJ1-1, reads KAGVTQTPRYLIKTRGQQVTLSCSPISGHRSVSWYQQTPGQGLQFLFEYFSETQRNKGNFPGRFSGRQFSNSRSEMNVSTLELGDSALYLCASSPPGFGPNTEAFFGQGTRLTVV.

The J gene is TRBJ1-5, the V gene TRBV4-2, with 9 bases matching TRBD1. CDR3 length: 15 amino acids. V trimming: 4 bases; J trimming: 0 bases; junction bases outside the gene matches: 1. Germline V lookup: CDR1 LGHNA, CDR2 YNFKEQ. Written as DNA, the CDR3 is TGTGCCAGCAGCCGGACAGGGGATAGCAATCAGCCCCAGCATTTT. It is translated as CASSRTGDSNQPQHF.

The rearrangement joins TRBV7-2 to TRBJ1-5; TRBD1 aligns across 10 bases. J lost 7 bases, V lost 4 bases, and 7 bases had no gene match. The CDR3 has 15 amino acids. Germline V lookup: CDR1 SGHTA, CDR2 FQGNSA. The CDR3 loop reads CASSSRQGAKQPQHF. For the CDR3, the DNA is TGTGCCAGCAGCTCTAGACAGGGGGCGAAGCAGCCCCAGCATTTT. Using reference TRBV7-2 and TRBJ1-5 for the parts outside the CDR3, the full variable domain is GAGVSQSPSNKVTEKGKDVELRCDPISGHTALYWYRQSLGQGLEFLIYFQGNSAPDKSGLPSDRFSAERTGGSVSTLTIQRTQQEDSAVYLCASSSRQGAKQPQHFGDGTRLSIL.

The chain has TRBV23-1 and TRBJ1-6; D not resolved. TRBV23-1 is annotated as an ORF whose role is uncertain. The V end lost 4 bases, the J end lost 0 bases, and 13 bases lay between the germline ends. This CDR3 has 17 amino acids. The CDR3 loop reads CASSRSVARSYNSPLHF. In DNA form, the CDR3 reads TGCGCCAGCAGTCGGTCCGTGGCCCGCTCCTATAATTCACCCCTCCACTTT.

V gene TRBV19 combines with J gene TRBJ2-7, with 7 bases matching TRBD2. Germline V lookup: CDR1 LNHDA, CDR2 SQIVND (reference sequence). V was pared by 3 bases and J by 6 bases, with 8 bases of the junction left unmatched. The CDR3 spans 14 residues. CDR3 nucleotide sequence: TGTGCCAGTAGTATCAGGGCTAGCGGTGCCGAGCAGTACTTC. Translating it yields CASSIRASGAEQYF.

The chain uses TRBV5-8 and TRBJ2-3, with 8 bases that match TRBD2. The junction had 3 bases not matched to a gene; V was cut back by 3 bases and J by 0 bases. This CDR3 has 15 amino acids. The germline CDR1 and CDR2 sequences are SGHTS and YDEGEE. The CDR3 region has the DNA TGTGCCAGCAGCTCGGGGGGGGCGAGCACAGATACGCAGTATTTT. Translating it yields CASSSGGASTDTQYF. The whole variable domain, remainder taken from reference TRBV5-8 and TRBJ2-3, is EAGVTQSPTHLIKTRGQQATLRCSPISGHTSVYWYQQALGLGLQFLLWYDEGEERNRGNFPPRFSGRQFPNYSSELNVNALELEDSALYLCASSSGGASTDTQYFGPGTRLTVL.

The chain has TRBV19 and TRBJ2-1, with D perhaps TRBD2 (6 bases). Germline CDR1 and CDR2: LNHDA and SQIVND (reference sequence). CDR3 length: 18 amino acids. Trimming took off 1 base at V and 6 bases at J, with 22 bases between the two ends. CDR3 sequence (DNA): TGTGCCAGTAGTATAGGCCCCCGACTAGTGGGAGATCGCAATGAGCAGTTCTTC. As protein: CASSIGPRLVGDRNEQFF.

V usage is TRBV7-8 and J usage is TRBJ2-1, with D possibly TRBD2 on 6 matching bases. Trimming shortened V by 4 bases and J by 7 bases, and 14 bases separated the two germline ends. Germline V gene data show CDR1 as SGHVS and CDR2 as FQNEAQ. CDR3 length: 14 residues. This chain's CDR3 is CASSSSGLLNEQFF. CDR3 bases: TGTGCCAGCAGCTCTTCGGGACTTCTAAATGAGCAGTTCTTC.

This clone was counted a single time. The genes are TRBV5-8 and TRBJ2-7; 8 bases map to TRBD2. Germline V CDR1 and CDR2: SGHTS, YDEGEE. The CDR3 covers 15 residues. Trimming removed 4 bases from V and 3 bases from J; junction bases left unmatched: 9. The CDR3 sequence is CASSLRGAGDYEQYF. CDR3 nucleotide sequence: TGTGCCAGCAGCCTCCGAGGAGCGGGGGACTACGAGCAGTACTTC.

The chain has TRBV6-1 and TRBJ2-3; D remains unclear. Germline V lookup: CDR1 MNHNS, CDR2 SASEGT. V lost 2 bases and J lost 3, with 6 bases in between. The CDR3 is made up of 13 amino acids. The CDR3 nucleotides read TGTGCCAGCAGTGAAAGCAGGACAGATACGCAGTATTTT. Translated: CASSESRTDTQYF.

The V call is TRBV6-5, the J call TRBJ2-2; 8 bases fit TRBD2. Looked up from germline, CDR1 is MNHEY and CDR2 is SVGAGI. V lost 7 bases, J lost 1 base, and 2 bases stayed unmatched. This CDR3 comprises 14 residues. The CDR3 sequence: CASTLAGNTGELFF. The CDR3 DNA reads TGTGCCAGCACTCTAGCGGGGAACACCGGGGAGCTGTTTTTT.

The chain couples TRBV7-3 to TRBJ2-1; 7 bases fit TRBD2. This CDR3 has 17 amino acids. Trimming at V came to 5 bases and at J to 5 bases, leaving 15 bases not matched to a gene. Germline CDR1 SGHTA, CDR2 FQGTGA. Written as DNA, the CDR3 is TGTGCCAGCAGCCGCTGGGGTCGCGGGAGTTCCAACAATGAGCAGTTCTTC. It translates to CASSRWGRGSSNNEQFF.

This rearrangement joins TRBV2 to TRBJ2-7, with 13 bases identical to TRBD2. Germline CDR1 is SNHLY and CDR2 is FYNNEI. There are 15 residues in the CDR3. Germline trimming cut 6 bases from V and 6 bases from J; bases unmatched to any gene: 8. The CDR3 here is CASSPRTSGSREQYF. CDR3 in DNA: TGTGCCAGCAGCCCAAGGACTAGCGGGAGCCGCGAGCAGTACTTC.

As DNA, the CDR3 is TGTGCCAGCAGCGATGTGGGCAGGACTGGAAACACCATATATTTT. Residues: CASSDVGRTGNTIYF. The V and J genes are TRBV3-1 (or the pseudogene TRBV3-2) and TRBJ1-3, with unresolved D. CDR1 is LGHDT and CDR2 is YNNKEL in the germline V gene (reference sequence). The CDR3 runs to 15 residues. With 5 bases removed from V and 2 bases from J, the gap between germline ends came to 13 bases.